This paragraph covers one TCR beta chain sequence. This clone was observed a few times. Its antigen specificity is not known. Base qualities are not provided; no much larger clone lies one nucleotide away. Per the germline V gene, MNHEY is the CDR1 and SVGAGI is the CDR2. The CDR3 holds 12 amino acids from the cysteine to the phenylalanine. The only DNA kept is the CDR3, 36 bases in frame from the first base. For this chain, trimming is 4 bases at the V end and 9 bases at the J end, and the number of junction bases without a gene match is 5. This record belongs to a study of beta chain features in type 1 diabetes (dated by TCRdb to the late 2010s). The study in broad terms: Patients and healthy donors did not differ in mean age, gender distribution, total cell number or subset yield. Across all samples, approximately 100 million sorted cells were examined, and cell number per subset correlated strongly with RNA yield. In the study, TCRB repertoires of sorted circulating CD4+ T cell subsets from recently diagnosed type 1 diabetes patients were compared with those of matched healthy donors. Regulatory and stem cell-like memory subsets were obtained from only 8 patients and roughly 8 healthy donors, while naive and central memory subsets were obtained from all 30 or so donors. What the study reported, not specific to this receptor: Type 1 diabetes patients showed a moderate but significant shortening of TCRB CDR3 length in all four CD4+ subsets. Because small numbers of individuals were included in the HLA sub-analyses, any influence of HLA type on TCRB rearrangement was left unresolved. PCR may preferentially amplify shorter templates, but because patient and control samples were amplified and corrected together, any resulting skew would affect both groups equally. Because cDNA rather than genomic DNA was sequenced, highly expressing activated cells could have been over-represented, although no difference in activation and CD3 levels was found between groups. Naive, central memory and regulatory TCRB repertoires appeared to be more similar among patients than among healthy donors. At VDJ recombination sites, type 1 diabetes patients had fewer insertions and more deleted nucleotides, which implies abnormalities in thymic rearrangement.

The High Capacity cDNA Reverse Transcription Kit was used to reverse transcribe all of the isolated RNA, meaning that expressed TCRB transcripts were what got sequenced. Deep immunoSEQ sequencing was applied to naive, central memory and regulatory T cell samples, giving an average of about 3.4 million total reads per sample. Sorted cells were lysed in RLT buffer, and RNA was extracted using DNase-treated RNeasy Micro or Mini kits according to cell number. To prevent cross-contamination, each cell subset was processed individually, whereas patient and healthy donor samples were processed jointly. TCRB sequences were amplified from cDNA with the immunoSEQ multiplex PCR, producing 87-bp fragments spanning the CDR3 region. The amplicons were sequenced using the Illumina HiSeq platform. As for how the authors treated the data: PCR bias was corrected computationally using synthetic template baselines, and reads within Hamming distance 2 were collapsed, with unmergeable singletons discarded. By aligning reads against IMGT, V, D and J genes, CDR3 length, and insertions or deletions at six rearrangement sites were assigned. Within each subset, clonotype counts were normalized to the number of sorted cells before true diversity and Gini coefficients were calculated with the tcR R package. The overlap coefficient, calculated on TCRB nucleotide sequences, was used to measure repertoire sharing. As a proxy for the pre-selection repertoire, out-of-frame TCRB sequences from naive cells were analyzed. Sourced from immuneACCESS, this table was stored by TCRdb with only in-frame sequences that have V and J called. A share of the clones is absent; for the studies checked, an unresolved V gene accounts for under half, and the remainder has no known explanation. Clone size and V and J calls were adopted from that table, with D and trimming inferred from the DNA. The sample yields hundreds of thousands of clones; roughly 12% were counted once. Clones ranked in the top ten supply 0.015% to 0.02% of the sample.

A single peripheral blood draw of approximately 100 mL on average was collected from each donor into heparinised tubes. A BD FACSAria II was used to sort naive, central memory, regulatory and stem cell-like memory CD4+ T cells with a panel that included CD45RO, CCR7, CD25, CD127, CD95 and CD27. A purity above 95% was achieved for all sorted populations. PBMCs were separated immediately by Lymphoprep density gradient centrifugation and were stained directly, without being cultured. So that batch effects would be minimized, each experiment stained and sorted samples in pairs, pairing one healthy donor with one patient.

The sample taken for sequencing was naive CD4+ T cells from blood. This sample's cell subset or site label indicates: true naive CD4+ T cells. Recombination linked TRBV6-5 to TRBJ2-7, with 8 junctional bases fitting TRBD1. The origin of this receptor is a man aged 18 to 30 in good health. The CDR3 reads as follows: CASSSPTGVQYF. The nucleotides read TGTGCCAGCAGTTCCCCGACAGGGGTGCAGTACTTC.